What follows describes a single T cell receptor beta chain. This CDR3 comprises 17 residues. After removal of 4 bases from V and 10 bases from J, the junction contained 12 bases not matched to a gene. These data belong to a study of blood T cell repertoires in COVID-19. In the study overall: There were acute and convalescent COVID-19 samples, and they came from the United States, Italy and Spain. T cells, B-cell-depleted T cells, or PBMCs supplied cDNA or gDNA.

Seattle's cohort entered during active infection and was followed longitudinally. Per the original data handling: Using reference gene primer amplification, nucleated cell counts were estimated. Repertoires were generated with immunoSEQ multiplex PCR, while TCRdb's copy carries only in-frame clones and drops some. Clone size and the V and J calls come from that table; the DNA yielded D and trimming. The sample includes approximately 300,000 clones, about 85% seen only once; the top ten take 0.87%. This clonotype was obtained from a human donor with COVID-19, enrolled during active disease. The donor label of this sample is uncertain. What was sequenced was peripheral blood. V gene TRBV5-3 combines with J gene TRBJ2-3, with 16 bases that match TRBD2. TRBV5-3 is filed as an ORF, its function uncertain. The CDR3, as DNA: TGTGCCAGAAGCCCCGGGACTAGCGGGAGGGCCTGGCACGCGCAGTATTTT. Amino acid sequence: CARSPGTSGRAWHAQYF.